The next 12 T cell receptor beta chains were all read from a single sample in a study of T cells in Graves' hyperthyroidism and ophthalmopathy. The source material, RNA transcripts, was used to amplify TCR beta CDR3 regions. TCR CDR3 underwent first-round RT-PCR with the HTBI primer set. One entry per CDR3 protein, called by TCRdb with MiXCR from the multiplex PCR reads. The data contain over 350,000 distinct CDR3 sequences, roughly 14% of them singletons. The sequencing sample was made of blood. These receptors were taken from a man between 18 and 35 years old with Graves' ophthalmopathy.

This clonotype was detected a few times. This chain links TRBV7-9 with TRBJ1-6, with D hard to call. Germline V gene data show CDR1 as SEHNR and CDR2 as FQNEAQ (reference sequence). V was cut by 1 base and J by 7 bases, with 14 bases left in between. The CDR3 extends over 16 amino acids. CDR3: CASSLERPAGNSPLHF. The CDR3 nucleotides are TGTGCCAGCAGCTTAGAGCGACCAGCGGGAAATTCACCCCTCCACTTT.

This clonotype was observed many times. The J gene is TRBJ2-1, the V gene TRBV20-1; possibly TRBD1 for D (6 bases). Germline assignment: CDR1 DFQATT and CDR2 SNEGSKA (reference sequence). The CDR3 is made up of 13 amino acids. The CDR3 spells CRSSRGIHNEQFF. The CDR3 DNA is TGCAGGTCCAGTAGGGGGATTCACAATGAGCAGTTCTTC.

This clonotype was detected a few times. The CDR3 loop reads CASSLIPDGIYGYTF. In DNA form, the CDR3 reads TGTGCCAGCAGCCTTATACCGGACGGGATCTATGGCTACACCTTC. The chain links TRBV3-1 to TRBJ1-2; D is undetermined. Between the trimmed V and J ends, which lost 4 bases and 4 bases, there was a span of 16 bases. CDR3 length: 15 residues. Germline V gives CDR1 LGHDT, CDR2 YNNKEL (reference sequence).

The rearrangement links TRBV19 to TRBJ2-2, with TRBD2 identical over 11 bases. The ends lost 4 bases at V and 7 bases at J; junction bases unmatched: 11. Germline loops: CDR1 LNHDA, CDR2 SQIVND (reference sequence). This CDR3 region has 17 residues. The CDR3 DNA is TGTGCCAGTAGTACCCTTCCTAGCGGGAGGAGTGGCGGGGAGCTGTTTTTT. Residues: CASSTLPSGRSGGELFF.

This clonotype was found many times. The chain couples TRBV6-6 to TRBJ1-2; D possibly corresponds to TRBD1 (5 bases). V lost 2 bases and J lost 7, with 8 bases in between. The CDR3 is 12 amino acids. Germline assignment: CDR1 MNHNY and CDR2 SVGAGI (reference sequence). The CDR3 DNA reads TGTGCCAGCAGTTACGTCGGGGCTGGCTACACCTTC. Amino acids: CASSYVGAGYTF.

This chain joins TRBV9 and TRBJ1-5, with 10 bases matching TRBD1. This CDR3 spans 17 amino acids. Germline V lookup: CDR1 SGDLS, CDR2 YYNGEE. J lost 6 bases, V lost 4 bases, and 13 bases had no gene match. The CDR3 region has the DNA TGTGCCAGCAGCCCACGGGGGGACAGGGGACTTGGTCAGCCCCAGCATTTT. This gives the protein CASSPRGDRGLGQPQHF.

The chain couples TRBV28 to TRBJ2-1; D remains ambiguous. V lost 4 bases, J lost 9 bases, and 7 bases lay in between. Germline-derived CDR1 and CDR2 are MDHEN and SYDVKM. CDR3 size: 11 residues. CDR3 DNA: TGTGCCAGCAGTTCCCCGGTTGAGCAGTTCTTC. It translates to CASSSPVEQFF. Full variable domain (rest looked up from reference TRBV28 and TRBJ2-1): DVKVTQSSRYLVKRTGEKVFLECVQDMDHENMFWYRQDPGLGLRLIYFSYDVKMKEKGDIPEGYSVSREKKERFSLILESASTNQTSMYLCASSSPVEQFFGPGTRLTVL.

This clonotype was counted once. The V call is TRBV4-1, the J call TRBJ2-2; D remains unclear. The V end lost 0 bases, the J end lost 6 bases, and 2 bases lay between the germline ends. Germline lookup yields CDR1 MGHRA and CDR2 YSYEKL. CDR3 length: 12 residues. The CDR3 DNA sequence: TGCGCCAGCAGCCAAGATCCCGGGGAGCTGTTTTTT. It encodes CASSQDPGELFF.

About this clonotype: A much bigger clone sits one base away, suggesting this may be a read error. The V and J genes are TRBV12-3 or TRBV12-4 and TRBJ2-1; no clear D. The V end lost 8 bases, the J end lost 10 bases, and 18 bases lay between the germline ends. CDR3 length: 13 residues. The CDR3 DNA sequence: TGTGCCAGCGGTCCTGGACCCGTCAAGGAGCAGTTCTTC. It yields the protein CASGPGPVKEQFF.

This clonotype came up many times. The chain carries TRBV7-8 and TRBJ1-1; 11 positions agree with TRBD1. Germline CDR1 and CDR2: SGHVS and FQNEAQ. V lost 4 bases and J lost 4; bases outside the gene matches: 8. This CDR3 region has 16 residues. CDR3 sequence: CASSWAGQGVGTEAFF. The DNA for the CDR3 is TGTGCCAGCAGCTGGGCGGGACAGGGGGTTGGCACTGAAGCTTTCTTT.

There are many counts of this clonotype. V gene TRBV4-1 combines with J gene TRBJ1-1; D perhaps matches TRBD1 (6 bases). Trimming took 0 bases from V and 6 from J, leaving 17 bases between them. Germline CDR1 is MGHRA and CDR2 is YSYEKL. CDR3 length equals 16 residues. The CDR3 nucleotides read TGCGCCAGCAGCCAAGATCGCATACAGGGATACGCTGAAGCTTTCTTT. This gives the protein CASSQDRIQGYAEAFF.

The sample holds a few counts of this clonotype. A clone one base away is much larger, so this may be a read error. The genes are TRBV5-1 and TRBJ1-1; a possible D gene is TRBD1 (5 bases). The V end lost 0 bases, the J end lost 6 bases, and 12 bases lay between the germline ends. Per the germline V gene, CDR1 is SGHRS and CDR2 is YFSETQ. This CDR3 has 14 amino acids. The CDR3 loop reads CASSLGGEDAEAFF. As DNA, the CDR3 is TGCGCCAGCAGCTTGGGAGGGGAGGACGCTGAAGCTTTCTTT. The variable domain in full, completed from reference TRBV5-1 and TRBJ1-1, reads KAGVTQTPRYLIKTRGQQVTLSCSPISGHRSVSWYQQTPGQGLQFLFEYFSETQRNKGNFPGRFSGRQFSNSRSEMNVSTLELGDSALYLCASSLGGEDAEAFFGQGTRLTVV.